This T cell receptor (beta chain) came from a study of T cells in Graves' hyperthyroidism and ophthalmopathy. Findings and caveats of the study: Expanded thyroid clonotypes (above 0.001) were mostly also found in blood.

Aged 18 to 65, the patients had hyperthyroidism that was newly diagnosed and had lasted under 2 months. Patients having uncontrolled infection, another autoimmune disease, pregnancy or lactation were not included. Clinical symptoms, serum thyroxine, TRAb, thyroid ultrasound and orbital computed tomography informed diagnoses. This clonotype was seen many times. As yet, its antigen is unknown. Amplification yielded TCR beta CDR3 regions, with RNA transcripts as the source. The HTBI primer set was used in a first-round RT-PCR of the TCR CDR3. TCRdb re-called the multiplex PCR reads with MiXCR, one entry per CDR3 protein. The table lists approximately 300,000 distinct CDR3 sequences, over 15% of them singletons, with around 34% in the top ten. CDR3 length equals 15 residues. Germline values: CDR1 SGHTA, CDR2 FQGTGA. Trimming pared 5 bases from V and 7 bases from J, leaving 18 bases between.

Sequences were obtained from blood. This TCR was recovered from a man under 40 with Graves' hyperthyroidism. The chain employs TRBV7-3 and TRBJ2-1; D gene uncertain. The CDR3: CASSLSAAIGNEQFF. CDR3 in DNA: TGTGCCAGCAGCCTTTCGGCGGCAATAGGGAATGAGCAGTTCTTC.